This record covers a single TCR beta chain. Its antigen remains unknown. Profiling of TCR beta VDJ combinations and CDR3 sequences used genomic DNA as template. TCRdb called the reads again in MiXCR, with one record for every CDR3 protein. The sample gives tens of thousands of distinct CDR3 sequences, under 55% of which show up once; roughly 2.5% is in the top ten. This sample was included in a study of CD8+CD57+ T cells in acquired aplastic anemia. At the level of the study: The study obtained an average of roughly 3 ug of DNA from sorted CD4+ and CD8+ cells. Healthy donor CD4+ samples were sequenced to a depth that averaged roughly 10 million reads. Study-level points and caveats: There were 25 to 35 CD8+ CDR3 sequences that occurred in both patients and controls. Patients and controls were not found to differ significantly in CD8+ Simpson's diversity.

CDR3 length equals 17 residues. Per germline, CDR1 SNHLY and CDR2 FYNNEI. With 4 bases clipped from V and 5 bases from J, the junction kept 7 bases outside the gene matches. The sequencing sample was made of sorted CD4+, CD8+, or CD8+CD57+ T cells (not recorded which) from PBMCs. This TCR was sampled from a human donor in good health, serving as a control. This rearrangement joins TRBV2 to TRBJ2-3; 15 bases agree with TRBD2. CDR3 DNA: TGTGCCAGCAGTGCAGGACTAGCGGGAGGGCGGGAAGATACGCAGTATTTT. It is translated as CASSAGLAGGREDTQYF.